Following are 4 T cell receptor beta chains from one sample sequenced in a study of technical replicates of blood from several donors. The method was immunoSEQ multiplex PCR; TCRdb's version includes in-frame clones alone and lacks a portion of them. The sample gives 65,000 to 90,000 clones, roughly 90% of which show up once; approximately 4.6% is in the top ten. Sample: PBMCs. These receptors were obtained from a human donor in good health. Some clones in this sample may be carry-over from other donors' samples.

This clone was observed once. The chain joins TRBV4-3 to TRBJ2-3, with TRBD2 matching 9 bases. V shed 0 bases and J 3 bases; nucleotides not matched to a gene: 7. This CDR3 has 17 amino acids. Germline-derived CDR1 and CDR2 are LGHNA and YSLEER. CDR3 in DNA: TGCGCCAGCAGCCAAGAGTGGCGGGAGGGCCTGACAGATACGCAGTATTTT. Protein product: CASSQEWREGLTDTQYF.

This chain links TRBV10-3 with TRBJ2-1; D gene ambiguous. Trimming removed 2 bases at V and 0 bases at J, with 5 bases between. The CDR3 spans 14 residues. CDR1 is ENHRY and CDR2 is SYGVKD in the germline V gene. CDR3 sequence (DNA): TGTGCCATCAGTGAGCAGCGCTCCTACAATGAGCAGTTCTTC. Translation: CAISEQRSYNEQFF.

This clone was counted a few times. The chain is built from TRBV6-1 and TRBJ1-6, with 9 bases identical to TRBD1. Germline trimming cut 4 bases from V and 7 bases from J; bases unmatched to any gene: 8. This CDR3 comprises 16 residues. Germline CDR1 MNHNS, CDR2 SASEGT. This CDR3 is CASSAVTGTGNSPLHF. The CDR3 DNA follows: TGTGCCAGCAGTGCTGTGACCGGGACAGGGAATTCACCCCTCCACTTT.

The chain is built from TRBV28 and TRBJ1-2, with 7 bases lining up with TRBD1. The V segment lost 7 bases and the J segment 5 bases; nucleotides outside the gene matches: 10. Germline V gives CDR1 MDHEN, CDR2 SYDVKM. The CDR3 is 14 amino acids. This chain's CDR3 is CASTPGDRTYGYTF. CDR3 nucleotides: TGTGCCAGCACCCCTGGGGACAGAACGTATGGCTACACCTTC.